Described below is a single T cell receptor (beta chain) sequence and its context. These data originate in a study of blood T cell repertoires in COVID-19. Across the study: T cells, B-cell-depleted T cells, or PBMCs supplied cDNA or gDNA.

Original data processing: It was from reference gene primer amplification that nucleated cell counts were estimated. Profiled with immunoSEQ multiplex PCR; TCRdb holds only in-frame clones, not every one. V, J and clone size are taken as reported in that table, and D and trimming were inferred from the DNA itself. Of 100,000 to 150,000 clones listed, 65% to 90% were seen once; the top ten hold 27%. The sample comprised peripheral blood. The sequence was collected from a woman of 80 years or more with acute or convalescent COVID-19.

The CDR3 protein is CASSLGRGNGELFF. DNA of the CDR3: TGTGCCAGCAGCTTAGGCAGGGGGAACGGGGAGCTGTTTTTT. This rearrangement joins TRBV7-8 to TRBJ2-2; 7 bases map to TRBD1. V was clipped by 1 base and J by 7 bases; unmatched bases: 3. This CDR3 region has 14 residues. Germline CDR1 and CDR2: SGHVS and FQNEAQ.